These 27 T cell receptor beta chains came from one sample sequenced in a study of T cell changes during pregnancy in multiple sclerosis. The repertoire was sequenced with immunoSEQ multiplex PCR; TCRdb's copy has only in-frame clones and lacks some. This table holds 90,000 to 100,000 clones, approximately 95% found once. This sample comprised peripheral blood, obtained in the first trimester of pregnancy. These receptors were collected from a female donor with multiple sclerosis, enrolled in a pregnancy study.

The sample holds one count of this clone. V is TRBV7-3 and J is TRBJ2-7, with TRBD2 matching 10 bases. This CDR3 has 15 amino acids. With V trimmed by 2 bases and J by 3 bases, 4 bases remained unmatched. The germline V gene encodes CDR1 SGHTA and CDR2 FQGTGA. The CDR3 reads CASSLEAGGRYEQYF. CDR3 coding DNA: TGTGCCAGCAGCTTAGAAGCGGGGGGGCGCTACGAGCAGTACTTC.

Only a few counts were recorded for this clone. The genes are TRBV4-1 and TRBJ1-6, with D possibly TRBD1 on 6 matching bases. Per germline, CDR1 MGHRA and CDR2 YSYEKL. This CDR3 is built from 14 residues. The V gene lost 8 bases and the J gene lost 10 bases, with 18 bases spanning the gap. Here the CDR3 DNA reads TGCGCCAGCGCCCATGGCAGGGGAGAATCACCCCTCCACTTT. This codes for CASAHGRGESPLHF.

DNA for the CDR3: TGTGCCAGCAGTTTGTCGGGGACAGCCCGCTACGAGCAGTACTTC. Residues: CASSLSGTARYEQYF. The rearrangement uses TRBV27 and TRBJ2-7, with TRBD1 matching over 7 bases. Germline assignment: CDR1 MNHEY and CDR2 SMNVEV (reference sequence). The CDR3 extends over 15 amino acids. Trimming at V came to 3 bases and at J to 3 bases, leaving 8 bases not matched to a gene.

The chain couples TRBV6-5 to TRBJ1-5; D is unresolved. CDR3 length: 15 amino acids. Germline V gene sequence: CDR1 MNHEY, CDR2 SVGAGI. V lost 0 bases to trimming and J lost 3 bases, with 9 bases between them. The chain's CDR3 is CASSYSVQNNQPQHF. CDR3 in DNA: TGTGCCAGCAGTTACTCGGTTCAGAACAATCAGCCCCAGCATTTT.

The rearrangement joins TRBV27 to TRBJ2-7, with D possibly matching TRBD1 (6 bases). The germline V and J ends were trimmed by 1 base and 1 base, with 14 bases remaining between them. CDR1 MNHEY and CDR2 SMNVEV come from the germline V gene (reference sequence). The length of the CDR3 is 16 residues. CDR3 nucleotides: TGTGCCAGCAGTTTATGGGGGCAGGGGAATTCCTACGAGCAGTACTTC. Protein sequence: CASSLWGQGNSYEQYF.

V and J are TRBV11-2 and TRBJ2-1; 8 nucleotides align to TRBD2. CDR1 and CDR2 (germline): SGHAT, FQNNGV. The CDR3 spans 16 residues. V lost 4 bases, J lost 2 bases, and 7 bases stayed unmatched. The CDR3 DNA sequence: TGTGCCAGCAGCTCCAGCAGCGGGAGTACCTACAATGAGCAGTTCTTC. Protein sequence: CASSSSSGSTYNEQFF.

The chain carries TRBV6-6 and TRBJ1-1; 7 nucleotides agree with TRBD1. CDR1 is MNHNY, CDR2 SVGAGI, per germline (reference sequence). This CDR3 spans 13 amino acids. The ends lost 5 bases at V and 5 bases at J; junction bases unmatched: 5. The CDR3: CASSTTGVTEAFF. CDR3 coding DNA: TGTGCCAGCAGTACAACAGGGGTAACTGAAGCTTTCTTT.

The chain is built from TRBV6-1 and TRBJ1-1; 12 bases fit TRBD1. CDR1 MNHNS and CDR2 SASEGT come from the germline V gene. The CDR3 has 13 residues. V dropped 11 bases and J dropped 5; count of bases not matched to a gene: 6. The CDR3 DNA follows: TGTGCCGGGACAGGGGGCCCCTGGACTGAAGCTTTCTTT. Its protein product is CAGTGGPWTEAFF.

The chain employs TRBV19 and TRBJ1-5; the D gene is possibly TRBD1 (6 bases). Trimming stripped 10 bases from V and 0 bases from J, with 13 bases between. This CDR3 is built from 14 residues. The germline gives CDR1 LNHDA, CDR2 SQIVND (reference sequence). In nucleotides, the CDR3 is TGTGCCACCTTAGGACAGTATAGCAATCAGCCCCAGCATTTT. Protein product: CATLGQYSNQPQHF.

This clone has only one observation. This sequence joins TRBV5-6 and TRBJ1-1; D is unclear. This CDR3 has 11 amino acids. V lost 1 base, J lost 5 bases, and 3 bases lay in between. CDR1 and CDR2 (germline): SGHDT, YYEEEE. The CDR3 region is CASSLTTEAFF. CDR3 coding DNA: TGTGCCAGCAGCTTGACTACTGAAGCTTTCTTT. Full variable domain (outside the CDR3, taken from reference TRBV5-6 and TRBJ1-1): DAGVTQSPTHLIKTRGQQVTLRCSPKSGHDTVSWYQQALGQGPQFIFQYYEEEERQRGNFPDRFSGHQFPNYSSELNVNALLLGDSALYLCASSLTTEAFFGQGTRLTVV.

This clone was observed a handful of times. The rearrangement uses TRBV30 and TRBJ1-1, with a tentative D call TRBD1 (5 bases). The CDR3 extends over 17 amino acids. Germline V lookup: CDR1 GTSNPN, CDR2 SVGIG (reference sequence). V lost 4 bases and J 5 bases, leaving 26 bases between the germline ends. The CDR3 DNA sequence: TGTGCCTGGATAAGTCCAGTGAGGGGACCCCGGGGGACTGAAGCTTTCTTT. Translating it yields CAWISPVRGPRGTEAFF.

This clone came up once. This chain connects TRBV9 to TRBJ2-3, with 8 positions matching TRBD2. The germline CDR1 and CDR2 sequences are SGDLS and YYNGEE. V gave up 6 bases and J gave up 0 bases; unmatched junction bases: 6. The CDR3 consists of 15 residues. The CDR3 loop is CASTLAGISTDTQYF. CDR3 nucleotide sequence: TGTGCCAGCACCTTAGCGGGGATTAGCACAGATACGCAGTATTTT.

This sequence joins TRBV6-1 and TRBJ1-5, with TRBD1 as a possible D gene (5 bases). The CDR3 is 12 residues long. Germline loops: CDR1 MNHNS, CDR2 SASEGT. Trimming stripped 8 bases from V and 1 base from J, with 6 bases between. The CDR3 loop reads CASGGSNQPQHF. The CDR3 bases are TGTGCCAGCGGGGGGAGCAATCAGCCCCAGCATTTT.

The chain has TRBV6-1 and TRBJ2-5, with TRBD1 identical over 7 bases. V lost 6 bases and J lost 9; bases outside the gene matches: 13. The germline V gene encodes CDR1 MNHNS and CDR2 SASEGT. There are 14 residues in the CDR3. The CDR3 nucleotides are TGTGCCAGCAGGAGGGGGCCAGAGTTATCGGCCCAGTACTTC. Translating it yields CASRRGPELSAQYF.

This clone appeared a single time. The chain recombines TRBV2 with TRBJ2-2; 7 positions match TRBD2. This CDR3 region has 17 residues. V shed 4 bases, J shed 7 bases, and the junction held 15 bases outside the gene matches. Germline CDR1 reads SNHLY; CDR2 reads FYNNEI. CDR3 residues: CASSVGGPGGRGGELFF. CDR3 nucleotide sequence: TGTGCCAGCAGTGTTGGGGGACCGGGGGGTCGCGGCGGGGAGCTGTTTTTT.

The sample holds one count of this clone. The rearrangement uses TRBV5-1 and TRBJ2-7, with 11 bases fitting TRBD2. The V segment lost 4 bases and the J segment 6 bases; nucleotides outside the gene matches: 12. The CDR3 is 16 residues long. The V gene's germline CDR1 is SGHRS and CDR2 YFSETQ. The CDR3 DNA reads as TGCGCCAGCAGCCCAAGACTAGCGGGGACCCTATCCGAGCAGTACTTC. It yields the protein CASSPRLAGTLSEQYF.

The chain couples TRBV9 to TRBJ2-3; 7 positions agree with TRBD1. Germline V gene data show CDR1 as SGDLS and CDR2 as YYNGEE. V was pared by 0 bases and J by 5 bases, with 9 bases of the junction left unmatched. This CDR3 contains 16 residues. The CDR3 region is CASSVAARGHGDTQYF. CDR3 nucleotides: TGTGCCAGCAGCGTAGCGGCAAGGGGGCATGGAGATACGCAGTATTTT.

This chain uses TRBV6-5 with TRBJ2-1; a weak D match, TRBD2 (5 bases). Germline CDR1 MNHEY, CDR2 SVGAGI. The V end was cut by 2 bases, the J end by 8 bases, with 16 bases between. The CDR3 has 15 amino acids. CDR3 nucleotides: TGTGCCAGCAGTTACGTCCGTCCTAGCTCCTATGAGCAGTTCTTC. It encodes CASSYVRPSSYEQFF.

The rearrangement links TRBV6-1 to TRBJ2-7, with 11 nucleotides matching TRBD1. Trimming at V came to 6 bases and at J to 2 bases, leaving 0 bases not matched to a gene. Per germline, CDR1 MNHNS and CDR2 SASEGT. The CDR3 length is 13 residues. The CDR3 DNA follows: TGTGCCAGCAGGGGACAGGGGGCCTACGAGCAGTACTTC. It encodes CASRGQGAYEQYF.

The V and J genes are TRBV6-5 and TRBJ1-2; 8 nucleotides line up with TRBD1. This CDR3 is 15 amino acids long. Germline V gives CDR1 MNHEY, CDR2 SVGAGI. V dropped 5 bases and J dropped 8; count of bases not matched to a gene: 13. The chain's CDR3 is CASSRPGTGVEGYTF. CDR3 bases: TGTGCCAGCAGTCGTCCCGGGACAGGAGTGGAAGGCTACACCTTC.

V gene TRBV18 combines with J gene TRBJ2-1, with TRBD2 matching over 15 bases. Trimming cost V 5 bases and J 2 bases; bases outside gene matches: 7. The CDR3 spans 18 residues. The germline V gene encodes CDR1 KGHSH and CDR2 LQKENI. The CDR3 is CASSTGTSGGPAYNEQFF. Written as DNA, the CDR3 is TGTGCCAGCTCAACGGGGACTAGCGGGGGGCCAGCCTACAATGAGCAGTTCTTC.

About this clone itself: Other DNA sequences in the same sample also yield this CDR3. The J gene is TRBJ2-1, the V gene TRBV9; 8 bases align to TRBD2. CDR3 length: 15 amino acids. CDR1 is SGDLS, CDR2 YYNGEE, per germline. V shed 0 bases, J shed 3 bases, and the junction held 2 bases outside the gene matches. This CDR3 reads CASSVAGGGYNEQFF. Here the CDR3 DNA reads TGTGCCAGCAGCGTAGCGGGGGGGGGCTACAATGAGCAGTTCTTC.

The genes are TRBV4-2 and TRBJ2-5; 10 bases match TRBD1. V was clipped by 5 bases and J by 4 bases; unmatched bases: 7. Germline CDR1 is LGHNA and CDR2 is YNFKEQ. This CDR3 is built from 15 residues. This chain's CDR3 is CASSFGTGVGETQYF. DNA for the CDR3: TGTGCCAGCAGCTTTGGGACAGGGGTAGGAGAGACCCAGTACTTC.

The rearrangement uses TRBV19 and TRBJ2-1; 7 bases align to TRBD1. Per the germline V gene, CDR1 is LNHDA and CDR2 is SQIVND (reference sequence). V lost 7 bases and J lost 8; bases outside the gene matches: 11. The CDR3 totals 14 residues. Here the CDR3 DNA reads TGTGCCAGTATTGGGACAGAGGTGGCCCATGAGCAGTTCTTC. As protein: CASIGTEVAHEQFF.

The chain has TRBV7-2 and TRBJ1-3; D is possibly TRBD1 (6 bases). Trimming took 3 bases from V and 4 from J, leaving 13 bases between them. CDR1 SGHTA and CDR2 FQGNSA come from the germline V gene. CDR3 size: 15 residues. CDR3 amino acids: CASSFTGYGGNTIYF. CDR3 in DNA: TGTGCCAGCAGCTTTACAGGGTATGGCGGAAACACCATATATTTT.

CDR3 sequence (DNA): TGTGCCAGCAGCCCCCCAACGGTCAATGAGCAGTTCTTC. It specifies CASSPPTVNEQFF. This chain joins TRBV2 and TRBJ2-1; D call uncertain. Trimming removed 6 bases at V and 6 bases at J, with 12 bases between. From germline, CDR1 is SNHLY and CDR2 FYNNEI. The CDR3 has 13 residues.

The chain combines TRBV15 with TRBJ2-1, with 12 bases matching TRBD2. CDR1 is LNHNV, CDR2 YYDKDF, per germline (reference sequence). CDR3 length: 19 amino acids. The V segment lost 0 bases and the J segment 5 bases; nucleotides outside the gene matches: 11. The DNA of the CDR3 is TGTGCCACCAGCAGAGATGTGGCGCGACGACTAGCGGGGGACAATGAGCAGTTCTTC. Translated, it gives CATSRDVARRLAGDNEQFF.